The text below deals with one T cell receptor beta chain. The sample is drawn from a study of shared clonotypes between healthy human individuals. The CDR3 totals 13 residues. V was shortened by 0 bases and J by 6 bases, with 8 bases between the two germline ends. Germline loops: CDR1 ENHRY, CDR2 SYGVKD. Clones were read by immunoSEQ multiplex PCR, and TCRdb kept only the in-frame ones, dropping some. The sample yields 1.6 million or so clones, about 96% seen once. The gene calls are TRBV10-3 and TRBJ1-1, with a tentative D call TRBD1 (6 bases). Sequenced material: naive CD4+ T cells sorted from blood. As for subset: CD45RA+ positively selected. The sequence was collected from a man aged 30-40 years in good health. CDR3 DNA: TGTGCCATCAGTGAGTCGACAGGACCTGAAGCTTTCTTT. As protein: CAISESTGPEAFF.